The clone carrying this TCR beta chain was recorded many times. The target antigen is unknown. This sample stems from a study of T cell repertoires in cytomegalovirus infection. Study summary: It can be stated that public TCR beta signatures indicated CMV infection as well as a matching HLA type. Study-wide findings and caveats: Summed frequency of shared TCR beta families picked out CMV carriers who also had the relevant HLA. Dominating the ex vivo response were TCR beta clonotypes that were CMV-specific and HLA-C-restricted.

One entry per CDR3 protein results from TCRdb running MiXCR on the reads. The sample records 200,000 to 300,000 distinct CDR3 sequences, approximately 13% being singletons. The CDR3 extends over 14 amino acids. Trimming took off 5 bases at V and 1 base at J, with 11 bases between the two ends. Germline lookup yields CDR1 SGHTA and CDR2 FQGTGA. The clonotype was recovered from a human donor in good health (CMV status not recorded). Some clones in this sample may be carry-over from other donors' samples. The sample comprised PBMCs. The V call is TRBV7-3, the J call TRBJ1-1; a possible D gene is TRBD1 (6 bases). The CDR3 loop is CASSPSGQNTEAFF. CDR3 coding DNA: TGTGCCAGCAGCCCATCGGGACAGAACACTGAAGCTTTCTTT.